This T cell receptor beta chain came from a study of CD8+CD57+ T cells in acquired aplastic anemia. In the study overall: Roughly 3.2 ug was the average amount of DNA from sorted CD4+ and CD8+ cells. CD4+ reads averaged about 11 million in healthy donors.

Study-level results: Researchers report that twenty-nine CD8+ CDR3 sequences appeared in both patients and controls. Patient and control CD8+ Simpson's diversity was not significantly different.

Points on this clonotype: Its antigen is still unknown.

Both TCR beta VDJ combination and CDR3 sequence profiling were carried out. Genomic DNA was the template for this profiling. MiXCR, applied by TCRdb to the reads, yields one record per CDR3 protein. Of some 140,000 distinct CDR3 sequences detected, roughly 40% appear once; the ten largest clones hold roughly 8.4%. This CDR3 has 15 amino acids. Trimming left V 6 bases short and J 2 bases short, with 19 bases between. The germline V gene encodes CDR1 GTSNPN and CDR2 SVGIG (reference sequence). This TCR was recovered from a human donor in good health, serving as a control. The chain joins TRBV30 to TRBJ1-2; D might be TRBD1 (5 bases). Sequenced sample: sorted CD4+, CD8+, or CD8+CD57+ T cells (not recorded which) from PBMCs. CDR3 nucleotide sequence: TGTGCCTGTCAAGTCCACGACAGAAAGAACTATGGCTACACCTTC. Its translation is CACQVHDRKNYGYTF.